What follows is one TCR beta chain and its context. This clone was counted only a few times. It has no known antigen specificity. No base quality values were provided; no much bigger clone lies one nucleotide off. Related transplant donors provided blood samples for TCR beta sequencing. Nuclei Lysis Solution was used to extract genomic DNA from fresh or cryopreserved unfractionated peripheral blood mononuclear cells. This sample is drawn from a study of T cell clonotyping in hematopoietic cell transplantation (dated by TCRdb to 2020 to 2023). Study-wide context: The study collected roughly 150 blood samples from about 40 consecutive transplant recipients and their related donors. Patient recruitment ran from 2015 to early 2017, and follow-up continued until late 2020 or death. Results and caveats for the whole study, not just this receptor: After transplant, TCR diversity in recipients dropped, and pathologically expanded clonotypes increased progressively from day 30 to day 180. Just a small fraction of recipient repertoires overlapped with donor repertoires, and more than 95% appeared de novo at the given depth. Sample size was limited, and cells were not sorted, so CD4 and CD8 repertoire contributions could not be separated. Broader TCR repertoire diversity after transplant was predicted by Inverse Simpson Index values from donors and from recipients before transplant.

TCR beta CDR3 regions were amplified from genomic DNA with the immunoSEQ assay, a bias-controlled multiplex PCR using V- and J-specific primers. In a second PCR step, the CDR3 amplicons were tagged with a proprietary barcode plus Illumina adapter sequences. An Illumina MiSeq instrument was used to sequence the CDR3 libraries. As for how the authors treated the data: Export and quality control were performed with immunoSEQ Analyzer 3.0, and downstream analyses were performed with R Bioconductor and Immunarch. Only productive rearrangements in the normalized downsampled data set went into calculating the repertoire metrics. In the normalized cohort, a clonotype counted as pathologically expanded if the clonotype was larger than 5 templates. The Inverse Simpson Index served as the measure of repertoire diversity. CMV-specificity analyses were carried out on the non-normalized data set to capture all clonotypes. Sourced from immuneACCESS, this table was stored by TCRdb with only in-frame sequences that have V and J called. A share of the clones is absent; for the studies checked, an unresolved V gene accounts for under half, and the remainder has no known explanation. The V and J calls and the clone size are those of that table, but D and trimming were determined from the DNA. This sample gives about 36,000 clones in total; approximately 89% of them show up just once. The ten top clones hold just under 2% of the sample.

This receptor was taken from a woman aged 35 to 49 in good health. Some clones in this sample may be carry-over from other donors' samples. Sequencing was done on a sample of peripheral blood mononuclear cells.

The nucleotides read TGTGCCAGCAGCCACGGGGGTTCCAATGTGGAGCAGTTCTTC. Translation gives CASSHGGSNVEQFF. Recombination connected TRBV7-6 to TRBJ2-1; possibly the D gene is TRBD2, per 6 matching bases. V loses 5 bases of germline sequence and J loses 10 bases, and the interval between the two ends is 18 bases. CDR1 and CDR2 are read off the germline V gene as SGHVS and FNYEAQ. Its CDR3 holds 14 amino acids, cysteine through phenylalanine. Only the CDR3 DNA stays, 42 bases, in frame from base 1.